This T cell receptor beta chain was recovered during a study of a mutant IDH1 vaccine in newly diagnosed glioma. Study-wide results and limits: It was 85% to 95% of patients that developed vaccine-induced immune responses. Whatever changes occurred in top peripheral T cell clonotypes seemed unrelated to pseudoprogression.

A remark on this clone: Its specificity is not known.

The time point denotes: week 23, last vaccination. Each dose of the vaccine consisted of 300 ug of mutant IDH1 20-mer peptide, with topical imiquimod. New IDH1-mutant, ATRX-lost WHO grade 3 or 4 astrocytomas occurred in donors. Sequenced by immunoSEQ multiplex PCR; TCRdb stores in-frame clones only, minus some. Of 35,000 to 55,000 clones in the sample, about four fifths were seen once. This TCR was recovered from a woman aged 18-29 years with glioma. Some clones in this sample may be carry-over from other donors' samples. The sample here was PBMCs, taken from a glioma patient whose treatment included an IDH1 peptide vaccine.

CDR3 amino acids: CASSYGTGGNTIYF. The CDR3 nucleotides read TGTGCCAGCAGTTACGGGACAGGGGGAAACACCATATATTTT. V is TRBV6-5 and J is TRBJ1-3, with 9 positions matching TRBD1. The length of the CDR3 is 14 residues. V dropped 2 bases and J dropped 4; count of bases not matched to a gene: 0. Germline CDR1 reads MNHEY; CDR2 reads SVGAGI.